This TCR beta chain was sequenced during a study of T cells in Graves' hyperthyroidism and ophthalmopathy. CDR3 length: 14 residues. Trimming removed 1 base at V and 5 bases at J, with 6 bases between. Germline CDR1 SGHAT, CDR2 FQNNGV. This clonotype was counted a few times. Its matching antigen is unknown. Notes on the study in general: Ophthalmopathy and stable hyperthyroidism were separated by a 13 V-J model.

In the ophthalmopathy cohort, Clinical Activity Score was at least 3, NOSPECS grade at least 4, and duration under 3 months. Diagnosis relied on clinical symptoms, serum thyroxine and TRAb, thyroid ultrasound and orbital computed tomography. Fresh 10 ml peripheral blood yielded PBMCs. It was RNA transcripts that yielded the amplified TCR beta CDR3 regions. A first-round RT-PCR of the TCR CDR3 used the HTBI primer set. MiXCR, run by TCRdb on the multiplex PCR reads, gives a single entry per CDR3 protein. The profile shows around 500,000 distinct CDR3 sequences, around 15% of them singletons. This TCR derives from a woman aged 25 to 39 with Graves' ophthalmopathy. The chain has TRBV11-2 and TRBJ1-6; D is uncertain. Sample: blood. Written as DNA, the CDR3 is TGTGCCAGCAGCTTAGTACAGAATAATTCACCCCTCCACTTT. Its protein is CASSLVQNNSPLHF.